The subject of this entry is one T cell receptor (beta chain). This sample is drawn from a study of blood T cell repertoires in COVID-19. Study overall: Sites across the United States, Italy and Spain contributed samples from acute and convalescent COVID-19. T cells, B-cell-depleted T cells, or PBMCs provided the cDNA or gDNA that served as material.

Authors' methods: Amplification of reference gene primers provided the estimated nucleated cell counts. Here immunoSEQ multiplex PCR was the method, and the copy in TCRdb shows in-frame clones only, minus some. V and J calls and clone size come straight from that table; D and trimming were deduced from the DNA. The sample carries around 190,000 clones, approximately 89% recorded once. V gave up 4 bases and J gave up 8 bases, with 16 bases separating them. Per germline, CDR1 SEHNR and CDR2 FQNEAQ (reference sequence). This CDR3 has 14 amino acids. Sequences were obtained from peripheral blood. The V call is TRBV7-9, the J call TRBJ2-3; D is possibly TRBD1 (5 bases). This sequence was found in a woman aged 55-70 years with acute or convalescent COVID-19. The DNA of the CDR3 is TGTGCCAGCAGCTCCAGGGTATTGACTTTTACGCAGTATTTT. Translated, it gives CASSSRVLTFTQYF.